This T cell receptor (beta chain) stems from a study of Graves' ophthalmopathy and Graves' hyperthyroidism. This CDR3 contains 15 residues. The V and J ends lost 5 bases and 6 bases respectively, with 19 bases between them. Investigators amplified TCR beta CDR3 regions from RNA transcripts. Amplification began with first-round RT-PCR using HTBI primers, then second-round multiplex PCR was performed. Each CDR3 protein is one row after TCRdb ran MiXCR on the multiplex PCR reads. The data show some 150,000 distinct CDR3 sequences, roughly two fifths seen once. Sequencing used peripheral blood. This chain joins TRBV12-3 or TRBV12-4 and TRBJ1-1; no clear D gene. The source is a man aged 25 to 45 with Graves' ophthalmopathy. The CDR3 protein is CASSPYRRVEAEAFF. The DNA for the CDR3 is TGTGCCAGCAGTCCCTACCGGCGGGTGGAGGCTGAAGCTTTCTTT.